Given below is one TCR beta chain in context. Which antigen it targets is not known. No clone much larger than this one lies a single base away; base qualities are absent. The sample comes from a study of shared clonotypes between healthy human individuals (dated by TCRdb to about 2020). Looking at the study overall: The cohort included three men and a couple of women between 18 and 49 years of age. The study deeply sequenced blood TCR repertoires of 5 or 6 healthy adults to estimate repertoire size and the extent of clonotype sharing between individuals. To increase sequencing depth and limit assay-specific biases, different laboratories used diverse techniques to prepare libraries and sequence TCR repertoires. Leukapheresis yielded between about 0.85 and 10 billion PBMCs per donor.

Donors were healthy HIV-negative adults with no recently reported acute infections or vaccinations. All donors were Caucasian adults living in Nashville, Tennessee, USA. For unsorted samples, some 90 million PBMCs were counted, and genomic DNA was extracted using the QIAamp DNA Blood Mini kit. Blood was collected by leukapheresis, and PBMCs were isolated by Ficoll-Histopaque density gradient centrifugation and then cryopreserved in liquid nitrogen vapor phase. The CDR3 numbers 13 residues from cysteine through phenylalanine. The CDR3 DNA has 39 bases and is translated from base 1. The germline V gene provides CDR1 SGHRS and CDR2 YFSETQ. Trimming at the junction amounts to 1 base on V and 3 bases on J, and the germline ends lie 8 bases apart. Broad study findings and their caveats: Because the study included a small number of donors, the genetic and exposure-history diversity represented was limited. Pairwise subsampling led to the expectation that sequencing depth would affect the degree of clonotype sharing among donors. Sampling was restricted to blood, and TCR repertoires in tissues likely differ from the TCR repertoires found in blood.

Using the deep immunoSEQ assay, TCR CDR3 regions were amplified from genomic DNA by multiplex PCR. Extracted genomic DNA from each cell subset was spread evenly across all wells of several immunoSEQ 96-well plates, with each plate serving as a replicate. Each replicate PCR for unsorted PBMC received about 300 ng genomic DNA, equal to 30,000 to 35,000 T cell genomes. Ten immunoSEQ deep assay plates were used to sequence unsorted PBMC genomic DNA. Purified libraries were measured with a Qubit 3.0 fluorometer, size-checked on a Bioanalyzer 2100, and measured again with the KAPA Library Quantification kit. Every immunoSEQ 96-well plate was sequenced on a dedicated single-read 150-cycle Illumina NextSeq 550 flow cell. In the authors' own workflow: The immunoSEQ output contained only junctional sequences without quality scores, so filtering could not match that applied to full-length reads. Sequences were annotated with PyIR, a Python wrapper for IgBLAST v1.9, and V/J genes and CDR3 were assigned using IMGT germline references. Any read was removed if the V/J assignment was weak (E-value above 1e-6), the CDR3 was missing, or the read contained stop codons, out-of-frame junctions, or ambiguous translated residues. V3J clonotypes were defined as sequences sharing the same inferred V gene, J gene, and CDR3 amino acid sequence. To compute the percentage overlap between repertoires, the number of shared unique clonotypes was divided by the size of the smaller repertoire. Three approaches were used to assess repertoire richness: RTK rarefaction, the Chao1 estimator, and Recon v2.1 estimates of unobserved clonotypes. TCRdb obtained this table from immuneACCESS and retained in-frame rearrangements with V and J assigned. These tables miss some clones; where compared with another copy, unresolved V genes account for less than half of the shortfall, and the remainder is unexplained. V and J calls and clone size follow that table, whereas D and trimming were derived from the DNA. Across this sample there are 400,000 to 500,000 clones, with 75% to 85% seen only once. Under 15% of the sample is held by the ten biggest clonotypes.

The receptor comes from a woman between 40 and 55 years old in good health. Some clones in this sample may be carry-over from other donors' samples. Material for sequencing was PBMCs. The sequence is built from TRBV5-1 and TRBJ2-7; confidence is insufficient to name the D gene. The CDR3 loop reads CASSLTPYYEQYF. The nucleotide sequence reads TGCGCCAGCAGCTTGACTCCTTACTACGAGCAGTACTTC.